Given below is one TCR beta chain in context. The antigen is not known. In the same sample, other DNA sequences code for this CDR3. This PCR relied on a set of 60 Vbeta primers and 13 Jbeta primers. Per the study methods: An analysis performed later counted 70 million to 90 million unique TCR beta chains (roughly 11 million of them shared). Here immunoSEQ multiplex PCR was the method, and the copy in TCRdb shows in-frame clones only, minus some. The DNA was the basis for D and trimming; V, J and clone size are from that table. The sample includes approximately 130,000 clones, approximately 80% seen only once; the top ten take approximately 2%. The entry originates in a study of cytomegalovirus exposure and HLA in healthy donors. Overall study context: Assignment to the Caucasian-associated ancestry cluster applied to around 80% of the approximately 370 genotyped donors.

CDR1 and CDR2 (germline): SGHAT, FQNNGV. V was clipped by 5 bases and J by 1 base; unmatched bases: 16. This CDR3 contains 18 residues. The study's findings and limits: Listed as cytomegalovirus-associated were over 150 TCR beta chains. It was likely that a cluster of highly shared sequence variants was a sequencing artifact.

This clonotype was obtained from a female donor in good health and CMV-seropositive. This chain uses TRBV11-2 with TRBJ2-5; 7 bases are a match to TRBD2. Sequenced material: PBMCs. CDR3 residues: CASSPVMFGGGAQETQYF. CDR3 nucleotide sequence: TGTGCCAGCAGCCCAGTGATGTTTGGCGGGGGAGCCCAAGAGACCCAGTACTTC.